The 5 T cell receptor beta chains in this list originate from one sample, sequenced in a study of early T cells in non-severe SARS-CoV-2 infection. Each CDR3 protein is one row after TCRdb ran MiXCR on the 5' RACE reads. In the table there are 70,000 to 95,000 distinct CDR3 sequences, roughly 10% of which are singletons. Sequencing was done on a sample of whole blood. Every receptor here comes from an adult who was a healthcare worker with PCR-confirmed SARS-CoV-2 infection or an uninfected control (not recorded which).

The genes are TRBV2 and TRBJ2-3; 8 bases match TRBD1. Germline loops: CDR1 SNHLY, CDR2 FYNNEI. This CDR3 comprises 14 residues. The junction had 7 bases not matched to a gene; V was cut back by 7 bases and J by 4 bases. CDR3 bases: TGTGCCAGCATGCGGCAGGGGGCGTCAGATACGCAGTATTTT. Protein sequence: CASMRQGASDTQYF.

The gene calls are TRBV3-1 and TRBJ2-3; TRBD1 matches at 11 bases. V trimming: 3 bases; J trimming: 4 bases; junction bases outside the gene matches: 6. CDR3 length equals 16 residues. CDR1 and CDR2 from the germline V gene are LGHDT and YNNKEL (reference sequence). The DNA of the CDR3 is TGTGCCAGCAGCCAGGTCCAGGGACAGGGGGCAGATACGCAGTATTTT. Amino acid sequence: CASSQVQGQGADTQYF.

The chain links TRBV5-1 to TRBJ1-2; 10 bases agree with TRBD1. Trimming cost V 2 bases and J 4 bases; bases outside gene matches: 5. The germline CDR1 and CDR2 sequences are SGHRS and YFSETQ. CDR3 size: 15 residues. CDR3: CASSLPGQGSYGYTF. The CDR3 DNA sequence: TGCGCCAGCAGCTTACCGGGACAGGGGTCCTATGGCTACACCTTC.

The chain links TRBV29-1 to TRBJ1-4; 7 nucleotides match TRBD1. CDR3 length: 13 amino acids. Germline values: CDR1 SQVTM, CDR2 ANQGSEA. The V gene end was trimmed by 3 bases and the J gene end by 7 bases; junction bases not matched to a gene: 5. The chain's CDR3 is CSVEGDSPEKLFF. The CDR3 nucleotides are TGCAGCGTTGAGGGGGACAGCCCTGAAAAACTGTTTTTT.

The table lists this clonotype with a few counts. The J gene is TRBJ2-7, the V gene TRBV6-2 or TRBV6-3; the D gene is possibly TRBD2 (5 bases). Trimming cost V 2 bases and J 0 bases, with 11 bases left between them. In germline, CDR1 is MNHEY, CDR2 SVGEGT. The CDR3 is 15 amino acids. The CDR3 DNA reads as TGTGCCAGCAGTTACCCCTGGGAGTTCTCCTACGAGCAGTACTTC. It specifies CASSYPWEFSYEQYF.